These 18 T cell receptor beta chains were sequenced from one sample in a study of blood T cell repertoires in COVID-19. TCRdb's copy holds only in-frame clones and misses some; the assay was immunoSEQ multiplex PCR. The data show almost 50,000 clones, with 68% seen just once and about 9% held by the top ten. The specimen was peripheral blood. These TCRs come from a woman aged 70-85 years with acute or convalescent COVID-19.

This clone was recorded at least ten times. The rearrangement links TRBV2 to TRBJ1-6; possible D gene TRBD1, 5 bases. Germline loops: CDR1 SNHLY, CDR2 FYNNEI. Between the trimmed V and J ends, which lost 8 bases and 10 bases, there was a span of 15 bases. CDR3 length equals 13 residues. The CDR3 is CASAQGEGSPLHF. The CDR3 DNA follows: TGTGCCAGCGCCCAAGGGGAAGGGTCACCCCTCCACTTT. The variable domain in full, with the rest retrieved from reference TRBV2 and TRBJ1-6, is EPEVTQTPSHQVTQMGQEVILRCVPISNHLYFYWYRQILGQKVEFLVSFYNNEISEKSEIFDDQFSVERPDGSNFTLKIRSTKLEDSAMYFCASAQGEGSPLHFGNGTRLTVT.

This chain uses TRBV9 with TRBJ1-6; D perhaps matches TRBD1 (6 bases). Trimming shortened V by 4 bases and J by 8 bases, and 13 bases separated the two germline ends. The CDR3 spans 14 residues. Germline CDR1 SGDLS, CDR2 YYNGEE. The CDR3 loop is CASSRNRVDSPLHF. The CDR3 DNA follows: TGTGCCAGCAGCCGAAACAGGGTTGATTCACCCCTCCACTTT.

The rearrangement links TRBV7-2 to TRBJ1-5, with D perhaps matching TRBD1 (5 bases). This CDR3 comprises 15 residues. Trimming stripped 5 bases from V and 4 bases from J, with 15 bases between. Germline loops: CDR1 SGHTA, CDR2 FQGNSA. CDR3 loop: CASSIQGNGNQPQHF. CDR3 bases: TGTGCCAGCAGCATTCAGGGAAATGGTAATCAGCCCCAGCATTTT.

The V and J genes are TRBV7-2 and TRBJ1-5, with D possibly matching TRBD1 (5 bases). CDR1 SGHTA and CDR2 FQGNSA come from the germline V gene. The length of the CDR3 is 16 residues. Trimming removed 2 bases at V and 0 bases at J, with 11 bases between. This CDR3 reads CASSLSGGYSNQPQHF. CDR3 DNA sequence: TGTGCCAGCAGCTTATCGGGGGGATATAGCAATCAGCCCCAGCATTTT.

This clone was counted a single time. This chain joins TRBV6-5 and TRBJ1-1; tentatively, D is TRBD1 (6 bases). The V gene lost 7 bases and the J gene lost 10 bases, with 16 bases spanning the gap. CDR1 and CDR2 from the germline V gene are MNHEY and SVGAGI. The CDR3 sequence is 12 residues long. This CDR3 reads CASTGGTGRAFF. For the CDR3, the DNA is TGTGCCAGCACTGGAGGTACAGGGAGAGCTTTCTTT.

This clone was seen a few times. V is TRBV19 and J is TRBJ1-1, with TRBD1 matching over 8 bases. Germline loops: CDR1 LNHDA, CDR2 SQIVND (reference sequence). The CDR3 has 13 amino acids. V was pared by 4 bases and J by 8 bases, with 6 bases of the junction left unmatched. The CDR3 is CASSRQGASEAFF. The CDR3 nucleotides are TGTGCCAGTAGTAGGCAGGGGGCCTCCGAAGCTTTCTTT.

The chain combines TRBV6-5 with TRBJ2-3; tentatively, D is TRBD2 (7 bases). The germline V and J ends were trimmed by 6 bases and 8 bases, with 18 bases remaining between them. CDR3 length equals 14 residues. Per the germline V gene, CDR1 is MNHEY and CDR2 is SVGAGI. CDR3 protein: CASSPPGGLGTQYF. As DNA, the CDR3 is TGTGCCAGCAGCCCCCCGGGGGGCCTAGGTACGCAGTATTTT.

The chain links TRBV6-5 to TRBJ1-5; D call uncertain. Germline values: CDR1 MNHEY, CDR2 SVGAGI. This CDR3 spans 14 amino acids. The germline V and J ends were trimmed by 6 bases and 3 bases, with 12 bases remaining between them. CDR3 nucleotide sequence: TGTGCCAGCAGCCTAGCTAGTTTCAATCAGCCCCAGCATTTT. Its translation is CASSLASFNQPQHF.

The chain couples TRBV7-9 to TRBJ2-1; 8 nucleotides match TRBD2. Germline V gene sequence: CDR1 SEHNR, CDR2 FQNEAQ (reference sequence). V was clipped by 5 bases and J by 8 bases; unmatched bases: 5. CDR3 length: 13 residues. The CDR3 loop reads CASSLTSDHEQFF. The DNA of the CDR3 is TGTGCCAGCAGCCTGACTAGCGACCATGAGCAGTTCTTC.

The chain couples TRBV10-3 to TRBJ1-2, with unresolved D. The length of the CDR3 is 14 residues. The germline V gene has CDR1 ENHRY and CDR2 SYGVKD. The V end lost 2 bases, the J end lost 4 bases, and 11 bases lay between the germline ends. For the CDR3, the DNA is TGTGCCATCAGTGAGGAAGACGGAGGCTATGGCTACACCTTC. Its protein product is CAISEEDGGYGYTF.

This clone was observed a handful of times. The genes are TRBV28 and TRBJ2-2; no reliable D call. V lost 4 bases and J lost 6, with 9 bases in between. The CDR3 is made up of 13 amino acids. In germline, CDR1 is MDHEN, CDR2 SYDVKM. CDR3 sequence: CASSSRAPGELFF. The CDR3 DNA reads as TGTGCCAGCAGTTCTCGCGCGCCCGGGGAGCTGTTTTTT.

The genes are TRBV20-1 and TRBJ1-6, with TRBD1 identical over 9 bases. Germline V gene lookup returns CDR1 DFQATT and CDR2 SNEGSKA (reference sequence). The CDR3 is 15 amino acids. The junction had 7 bases not matched to a gene; V was cut back by 3 bases and J by 7 bases. CDR3 residues: CSASPTGGGNSPLHF. CDR3 sequence (DNA): TGCAGTGCTAGTCCGACAGGGGGTGGAAATTCACCCCTCCACTTT.

The chain links TRBV21-1 to TRBJ2-3; TRBD2, the table's D call, was not compared with the DNA. TRBV21-1 is a documented pseudogene. The CDR3 has 17 amino acids. The CDR3 is CASSKAPPGASTDTQYF. For the CDR3, the DNA is TGTGCCAGCAGCAAAGCGCCCCCCGGAGCGTCCACAGATACGCAGTATTTT.

This clone appeared a single time. This chain uses TRBV21-1 with TRBJ1-5; TRBD1, the table's D call, was not compared with the DNA. TRBV21-1 is shown as a pseudogene. The CDR3 contains 15 residues. CDR3 sequence (DNA): TGTGCCAGCAGCAAAGGAGGACATAGCAATCAGCCCCAGCATTTT. Protein product: CASSKGGHSNQPQHF.

This chain connects TRBV7-2 to TRBJ2-3; possibly TRBD2 for D (6 bases). Trimming removed 4 bases at V and 0 bases at J, with 14 bases between. This CDR3 spans 16 amino acids. Germline V CDR1 and CDR2: SGHTA, FQGNSA. The CDR3 loop is CASSSGTFFSTDTQYF. The CDR3 region has the DNA TGTGCCAGCAGCTCCGGGACTTTCTTTAGCACAGATACGCAGTATTTT.

The rearrangement uses TRBV7-2 and TRBJ2-1; TRBD2 agrees at 10 bases. CDR3 size: 14 residues. Trimming at V came to 0 bases and at J to 13 bases, leaving 6 bases not matched to a gene. Germline V lookup: CDR1 SGHTA, CDR2 FQGNSA. CDR3 in DNA: TGTGCCAGCAGCTTAGCGTCGCTAGCGGGGGCCCAGTTCTTC. Protein sequence: CASSLASLAGAQFF.

This clone was seen once. The chain joins TRBV6-1 to TRBJ1-6; a weak D match, TRBD1 (5 bases). There are 16 residues in the CDR3. Per the germline V gene, CDR1 is MNHNS and CDR2 is SASEGT. The V end lost 0 bases, the J end lost 11 bases, and 17 bases lay between the germline ends. CDR3 protein: CASSEASITGGTPLHF. CDR3 sequence (DNA): TGTGCCAGCAGTGAAGCCAGTATCACGGGGGGGACACCCCTCCACTTT.

In this sample, this clone turned up once. The chain links TRBV6-2 or TRBV6-3 to TRBJ2-1, with D possibly matching TRBD1 (7 bases). The CDR3 totals 13 residues. Germline-derived CDR1 and CDR2 are MNHEY and SVGEGT. The V end was cut by 2 bases, the J end by 9 bases, with 11 bases between. In DNA form, the CDR3 reads TGTGCCAGCAGTTACCAGGGGGGATCTGAGCAGTTCTTC. It encodes CASSYQGGSEQFF.